The 32 T cell receptor beta chains below come from one sample, sequenced in a study of regulatory T cells in long-lasting Graves disease. As for time point: persistent/refractory GD, antithyroid drugs over 5 years with positive TRAb. Isolated PBMC RNA provided the starting material for the TCR library. Arm-PCR of CDR3 regions with iRepertoire HTBI primers generated TCR beta libraries. In TCRdb, the multiplex PCR reads were re-called with MiXCR into one record per CDR3 protein. Of approximately 350,000 distinct CDR3 sequences listed, about 23% are singletons. Source: peripheral blood mononuclear cells (PBMCs), taken when the disease was refractory, from a patient treated with antithyroid drugs. Receptor source: a woman between 35 and 50 years old with Graves disease.

This clonotype was found many times. Compared with germline, one end of the junction differs, possibly owing to a read error. This chain uses TRBV6-5 with TRBJ1-1; D not resolved. This CDR3 contains 13 residues. The germline gives CDR1 MNHEY, CDR2 SVGAGI. As DNA, the CDR3 is TGTGCCAGCAGTGACTCGGAGAACACTGAAGCTTTCTTT. This encodes CASSDSENTEAFF.

On this clonotype: A much larger clone differs from this one at a single base, so this may be a read error. This chain uses TRBV7-9 with TRBJ2-7, with D perhaps matching TRBD1 (5 bases). The germline CDR1 and CDR2 sequences are SEHNR and FQNEAQ (reference sequence). The CDR3 runs 13 residues. Trimming cost V 4 bases and J 3 bases, with 10 bases left between them. The CDR3 loop reads CASSSPQDYEQYF. The DNA of the CDR3 is TGTGCCAGCAGCTCACCACAGGACTACGAGCAGTACTTC.

The rearrangement joins TRBV30 to TRBJ1-4; 7 nucleotides align to TRBD1. The germline CDR1 and CDR2 sequences are GTSNPN and SVGIG (reference sequence). V shed 6 bases, J shed 4 bases, and the junction held 8 bases outside the gene matches. The CDR3 runs to 14 residues. For the CDR3, the DNA is TGTGCCTGCACCCGACAGGGATTTAATGAAAAACTGTTTTTT. This translates into CACTRQGFNEKLFF.

The J gene is TRBJ1-1, the V gene TRBV20-1, with a possible D match to TRBD1 (5 bases). Trimming pared 0 bases from V and 6 bases from J, leaving 11 bases between. This CDR3 is 13 amino acids long. Germline CDR1 is DFQATT and CDR2 is SNEGSKA (reference sequence). The DNA of the CDR3 is TGCAGTGCTAGAGATCCCGGGGACCCTGAAGCTTTCTTT. This sequence encodes CSARDPGDPEAFF.

A word on this clonotype: A read error may account for a junction end that differs from germline. V and J are TRBV9 and TRBJ1-2; no definite D call. This CDR3 is 13 amino acids long. Germline lookup yields CDR1 SGDLS and CDR2 YYNGEE. Here the CDR3 DNA reads TGTGCCGGCAGCGTAGGACCAGCCTCGGGCTACACCTTC. Its translation is CAGSVGPASGYTF.

This clonotype was seen repeatedly, ten times or more. The chain combines TRBV2 with TRBJ2-7, with 7 bases matching TRBD2. The germline V gene has CDR1 SNHLY and CDR2 FYNNEI. CDR3 length: 14 amino acids. With 0 bases clipped from V and 2 bases from J, the junction kept 1 base outside the gene matches. The CDR3 region has the DNA TGTGCCAGCAGTGAAGCGGGAGGGGCCTACGAGCAGTACTTC. Encoded protein: CASSEAGGAYEQYF.

Comments on this clonotype: A much more abundant neighbour one base away suggests this may be a read error. The J gene is TRBJ2-7, the V gene TRBV11-2; D is possibly TRBD1 (6 bases). The germline gives CDR1 SGHAT, CDR2 FQNNGV. The length of the CDR3 is 14 residues. The CDR3 bases are TGTGCCGGCAGCGACCTACAGGGATATAACGAGCAGTACTTC. Encoded protein: CAGSDLQGYNEQYF. Complete variable domain (other parts from reference TRBV11-2 and TRBJ2-7): EAGVAQSPRYKIIEKRQSVAFWCNPISGHATLYWYQQILGQGPKLLIQFQNNGVVDDSQLPKDRFSAERLKGVDSTLKIQPAKLEDSAVYLCAGSDLQGYNEQYFGPGTRLTVT.

This chain links TRBV28 with TRBJ1-2; weak D call: TRBD1 (5 bases). The V gene's germline CDR1 is MDHEN and CDR2 SYDVKM. This CDR3 has 14 amino acids. Trimming took 4 bases from V and 4 from J, leaving 13 bases between them. CDR3 protein: CASSSIHRFYGYTF. The CDR3 DNA sequence: TGTGCCAGCAGTTCAATTCACAGGTTCTATGGCTACACCTTC.

To note about this clonotype: A much larger clone is a single base away; this may be a read error. J is TRBJ1-2 and V is TRBV28, with D possibly TRBD1 on 5 matching bases. The CDR3 length is 13 residues. V was trimmed by 4 bases and J by 8 bases, leaving 14 bases between them. Per the germline V gene, CDR1 is MDHEN and CDR2 is SYDVKM. CDR3 in amino acids: CASSSLGGEGYTF. DNA for the CDR3: TGTGCCAGCAGTTCCCTGGGGGGAGAAGGCTACACCTTC.

The sample holds many counts of this clonotype. This rearrangement joins TRBV6-5 to TRBJ2-5, with D tentatively TRBD1 (5 bases). This CDR3 has 14 residues. Trimming left V 0 bases short and J 5 bases short, with 10 bases between. Per the germline V gene, CDR1 is MNHEY and CDR2 is SVGAGI. The DNA for the CDR3 is TGTGCCAGCAGTTACTCTCCAGGGCGGGAGACCCAGTACTTC. Protein sequence: CASSYSPGRETQYF.

This clonotype showed up many times. The rearrangement links TRBV6-1 to TRBJ2-7; TRBD1 matches 9 bases. The CDR3 totals 15 residues. The V gene end was trimmed by 6 bases and the J gene end by 2 bases; junction bases not matched to a gene: 8. Germline V gives CDR1 MNHNS, CDR2 SASEGT. CDR3 DNA sequence: TGTGCCAGCAGCCCCTTGAGGACAGGGGCCTACGAGCAGTACTTC. This codes for CASSPLRTGAYEQYF.

V usage is TRBV20-1 and J usage is TRBJ2-2; D is undetermined. The V gene lost 6 bases and the J gene lost 1 base, with 12 bases spanning the gap. The CDR3 is 14 residues long. Per germline, CDR1 DFQATT and CDR2 SNEGSKA (reference sequence). CDR3 sequence (DNA): TGCAGTGCACCTCTACAGTTGAACACCGGGGAGCTGTTTTTT. Translating it yields CSAPLQLNTGELFF.

The rearrangement uses TRBV29-1 and TRBJ1-1, with TRBD1 matching over 8 bases. CDR1 is SQVTM and CDR2 is ANQGSEA in the germline V gene. The J segment lost 0 bases and the V segment lost 6 bases, leaving 6 bases of the junction unmatched. There are 14 residues in the CDR3. In nucleotides, the CDR3 is TGCAGCGTGACAGGGGTAGGCATGAACACTGAAGCTTTCTTT. This codes for CSVTGVGMNTEAFF. Full variable domain (remainder filled in from reference TRBV29-1 and TRBJ1-1): SAVISQKPSRDICQRGTSLTIQCQVDSQVTMMFWYRQQPGQSLTLIATANQGSEATYESGFVIDKFPISRPNLTFSTLTVSNMSPEDSSIYLCSVTGVGMNTEAFFGQGTRLTVV.

In its sample, this clonotype was seen a few times. This chain links TRBV20-1 with TRBJ2-7, with 16 bases matching TRBD2. The ends lost 2 bases at V and 1 base at J; junction bases unmatched: 11. The CDR3 length is 19 residues. Germline V gives CDR1 DFQATT, CDR2 SNEGSKA (reference sequence). The CDR3 DNA is TGCAGTGCTAGATTAGGGACTAGCGGGAGGGCCACGGTATCCTACGAGCAGTACTTC. The encoded protein is CSARLGTSGRATVSYEQYF.

This clonotype was observed many times. V gene TRBV7-3 combines with J gene TRBJ1-5; 8 nucleotides match TRBD1. V was clipped by 3 bases and J by 5 bases; unmatched bases: 0. The germline CDR1 and CDR2 sequences are SGHTA and FQGTGA. This CDR3 has 13 residues. The CDR3 DNA reads TGTGCCAGCAGCTTGACAGGGGATCAGCCCCAGCATTTT. Its protein is CASSLTGDQPQHF. The full variable domain, its missing parts supplied by reference TRBV7-3 and TRBJ1-5, is GAGVSQTPSNKVTEKGKYVELRCDPISGHTALYWYRQSLGQGPEFLIYFQGTGAADDSGLPNDRFFAVRPEGSVSTLKIQRTERGDSAVYLCASSLTGDQPQHFGDGTRLSIL.

In its sample, this clonotype was seen many times. This chain uses TRBV28 with TRBJ2-5; D unresolved. This CDR3 is 13 amino acids long. Looked up from germline, CDR1 is MDHEN and CDR2 is SYDVKM. V gave up 5 bases and J gave up 5 bases, with 12 bases separating them. CDR3 bases: TGTGCCAGCAGTGTATATCTTTGGGAGACCCAGTACTTC. Its protein is CASSVYLWETQYF.

This clonotype came up a few times. The chain employs TRBV19 and TRBJ1-1; possibly TRBD1 for D (6 bases). CDR1 and CDR2 (germline): LNHDA, SQIVND (reference sequence). With 7 bases removed from V and 0 bases from J, the gap between germline ends came to 12 bases. The CDR3 runs to 14 residues. CDR3 protein: CASTTGPMNTEAFF. The CDR3 coding sequence is TGTGCCAGTACTACAGGGCCGATGAACACTGAAGCTTTCTTT.

The chain couples TRBV20-1 to TRBJ2-7, with 8 nucleotides matching TRBD1. The length of the CDR3 is 13 residues. Losses at the gene ends were 3 bases for V and 6 bases for J; bases not matched to a gene: 7. Germline CDR1 reads DFQATT; CDR2 reads SNEGSKA (reference sequence). CDR3 amino acids: CSARATGASEQYF. The CDR3 DNA reads as TGCAGTGCTAGGGCGACAGGGGCGTCCGAGCAGTACTTC.

J is TRBJ1-5 and V is TRBV6-1, with 8 positions matching TRBD1. Trimming at V came to 6 bases and at J to 5 bases, leaving 6 bases not matched to a gene. Germline V gene lookup returns CDR1 MNHNS and CDR2 SASEGT. This CDR3 contains 14 residues. The CDR3 is CASRGGQDHQPQHF. The DNA of the CDR3 is TGTGCCAGCAGGGGGGGACAGGATCATCAGCCCCAGCATTTT.

The rearrangement links TRBV5-1 to TRBJ1-6, with D uncertain. The CDR3 has 15 residues. Germline V gene sequence: CDR1 SGHRS, CDR2 YFSETQ. The ends were cut back, 4 bases at V and 10 bases at J, with 18 bases in the middle. DNA of the CDR3: TGCGCCAGCAGCGTCGACATCCGAAGCGGATCACCCCTCCACTTT. It yields the protein CASSVDIRSGSPLHF.

The chain carries TRBV28 and TRBJ1-6; weak D call: TRBD1 (5 bases). Trimming removed 3 bases at V and 2 bases at J, with 8 bases between. The CDR3 loop spans 15 amino acids. The germline CDR1 and CDR2 sequences are MDHEN and SYDVKM. CDR3 residues: CASSFWGTYNSPLHF. In DNA, the CDR3 is TGTGCCAGCAGTTTCTGGGGGACCTATAATTCACCCCTCCACTTT.

The rearrangement links TRBV12-3 or TRBV12-4 to TRBJ1-6; D gene ambiguous. V was pared by 3 bases and J by 5 bases, with 5 bases between. This CDR3 region has 13 residues. CDR3 DNA: TGTGCCAGCAGTTTCACCGATAATTCACCCCTCCACTTT. Protein sequence: CASSFTDNSPLHF.

In its sample, this clonotype was seen many times. CDR3 in DNA: TGTGCCAGCAGTTTAGGAGGGGGCTGGAACACCGGGGAGCTGTTTTTT. Translating gives CASSLGGGWNTGELFF. The chain couples TRBV28 to TRBJ2-2; D perhaps matches TRBD1 (7 bases). The CDR3 totals 16 residues. V lost 2 bases and J 1 base, leaving 11 bases between the germline ends. Germline-derived CDR1 and CDR2 are MDHEN and SYDVKM.

This clonotype came up many times. The V call is TRBV28, the J call TRBJ2-7, with 7 bases matching TRBD2. This CDR3 region has 12 residues. With V trimmed by 3 bases and J by 7 bases, 3 bases remained unmatched. Germline V gene sequence: CDR1 MDHEN, CDR2 SYDVKM. CDR3 loop: CASSLGGWEQYF. The DNA for the CDR3 is TGTGCCAGCAGTTTGGGAGGGTGGGAGCAGTACTTC.

In this sample, this clonotype turned up many times. This sequence joins TRBV7-8 and TRBJ1-6; no reliable D call. Germline loops: CDR1 SGHVS, CDR2 FQNEAQ. The CDR3 is made up of 15 amino acids. V lost 1 base to trimming and J lost 6 bases, with 10 bases between them. The DNA for the CDR3 is TGTGCCAGCAGCTTAGAGGCACCCTTTAATTCACCCCTCCACTTT. Translating gives CASSLEAPFNSPLHF. Complete variable domain (other parts from reference TRBV7-8 and TRBJ1-6): GAGVSQSPRYKVAKRGQDVALRCDPISGHVSLFWYQQALGQGPEFLTYFQNEAQLDKSGLPSDRFFAERPEGSVSTLKIQRTQQEDSAVYLCASSLEAPFNSPLHFGNGTRLTVT.

The chain combines TRBV2 with TRBJ2-1; D perhaps matches TRBD2 (6 bases). Trimming took off 5 bases at V and 1 base at J, with 9 bases between the two ends. Looked up from germline, CDR1 is SNHLY and CDR2 is FYNNEI. The CDR3 is made up of 14 amino acids. Written as DNA, the CDR3 is TGTGCCAGCAGTATGGCGGGATCCTACAATGAGCAGTTCTTC. It is translated as CASSMAGSYNEQFF.

This clonotype appeared a few times. V gene TRBV20-1 combines with J gene TRBJ2-7; no firm D call. V was trimmed by 5 bases and J by 6 bases, leaving 17 bases between them. In germline, CDR1 is DFQATT, CDR2 SNEGSKA (reference sequence). This CDR3 has 13 residues. In DNA form, the CDR3 reads TGCAGTGCTCCGAAGGAAACCCTTTCCGAGCAGTACTTC. The encoded protein is CSAPKETLSEQYF.

This clonotype was observed many times. The rearrangement joins TRBV7-3 to TRBJ2-2, with D unclear. CDR3 length: 16 amino acids. The germline V gene encodes CDR1 SGHTA and CDR2 FQGTGA. V dropped 2 bases and J dropped 0 bases, with 10 bases sitting between them. Written as DNA, the CDR3 is TGTGCCAGCAGCTTACACCGACTCGCGAACACCGGGGAGCTGTTTTTT. Translating gives CASSLHRLANTGELFF.

The CDR3 DNA is TGTGCCAGCAATTTCGGGACCCCCACCCTCTATGGCTACACCTTC. Translation gives CASNFGTPTLYGYTF. The chain joins TRBV12-3 or TRBV12-4 to TRBJ1-2, with D possibly TRBD1 on 5 matching bases. The CDR3 totals 15 residues. V was shortened by 7 bases and J by 4 bases, with 19 bases between the two germline ends.

This clonotype was counted only a few times. This may stem from a read error, because a much larger clone lies one nucleotide away. The genes are TRBV20-1 and TRBJ1-4; TRBD1 is a possible D gene (5 bases). This CDR3 contains 13 residues. Per the germline V gene, CDR1 is DFQATT and CDR2 is SNEGSKA (reference sequence). CDR3 DNA: TGCAGTGCTATGGGAGGGACTAATGAAAAACTGGTTTTT. It is translated as CSAMGGTNEKLVF.

This sequence joins TRBV27 and TRBJ1-1, with unresolved D. The germline V gene has CDR1 MNHEY and CDR2 SMNVEV (reference sequence). The ends were cut back, 4 bases at V and 5 bases at J, with 11 bases in the middle. The CDR3 contains 13 residues. CDR3 sequence (DNA): TGTGCCAGCAGTTCCAGGATTCGAACTGAAGCTTTCTTT. Amino acid sequence: CASSSRIRTEAFF.

There are many counts of this clonotype. This chain uses TRBV2 with TRBJ1-4, with a weak D call TRBD1 (5 bases). Germline V gene data show CDR1 as SNHLY and CDR2 as FYNNEI. The V and J ends lost 6 bases and 8 bases respectively, with 19 bases between them. The CDR3 has 15 residues. The chain's CDR3 is CASSPPGGEGEKLFF. CDR3 bases: TGTGCCAGCAGCCCGCCGGGGGGGGAAGGGGAAAAACTGTTTTTT.